This TCR beta chain came from a study of early stage breast cancer tumors. The wider study: ER+/PR+/HER2- status applied to about 70% of the 16 invasive breast tumors. Average read coverage per sample was approximately 9.4-fold.

Findings of the study overall: Most shared enriched TCRB sequences were commonly generated ones. Tumor and normal breast were distinguished via blood comparison in most of the 16 patients.

Sequencing used immunoSEQ multiplex PCR; TCRdb keeps in-frame clones, though not all of them. The top ten clones hold approximately 5% of a sample with tens of thousands of clones, about 89% of them seen once. V was clipped by 2 bases and J by 1 base, with 11 bases between them. The CDR3 is 15 amino acids. The V gene's germline CDR1 is LGHNA and CDR2 YNFKEQ. As concerns this clone: Its antigen is still unknown.

The sequenced sample consisted of blood. The chain recombines TRBV4-2 with TRBJ1-2; possible D gene TRBD1, 5 bases. The receptor comes from a person aged 65-85 years with breast cancer. The DNA of the CDR3 is TGTGCCAGCAGCCAACCGGGACTCAATAACTATGGCTACACCTTC. Protein: CASSQPGLNNYGYTF.